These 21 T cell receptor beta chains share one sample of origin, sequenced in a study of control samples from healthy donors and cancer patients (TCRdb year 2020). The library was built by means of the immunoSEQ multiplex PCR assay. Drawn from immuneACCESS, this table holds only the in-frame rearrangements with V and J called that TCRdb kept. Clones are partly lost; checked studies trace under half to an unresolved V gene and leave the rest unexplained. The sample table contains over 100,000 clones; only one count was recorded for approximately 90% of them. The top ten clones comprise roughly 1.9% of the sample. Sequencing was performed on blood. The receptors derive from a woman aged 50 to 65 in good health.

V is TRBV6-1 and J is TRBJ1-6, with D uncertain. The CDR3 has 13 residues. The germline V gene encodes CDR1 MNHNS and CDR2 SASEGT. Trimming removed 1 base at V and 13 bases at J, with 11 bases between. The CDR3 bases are TGTGCCAGCAGTGAAGTGGGCGCCCCCCCCCTCCACTTT. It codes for CASSEVGAPPLHF.

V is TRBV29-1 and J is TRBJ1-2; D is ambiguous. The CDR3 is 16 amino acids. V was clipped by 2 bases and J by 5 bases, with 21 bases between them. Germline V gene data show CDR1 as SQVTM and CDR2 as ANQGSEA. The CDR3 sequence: CSVESAGSRSVYGYTF. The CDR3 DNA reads TGCAGCGTTGAATCGGCGGGCAGCCGCAGTGTGTATGGCTACACCTTC.

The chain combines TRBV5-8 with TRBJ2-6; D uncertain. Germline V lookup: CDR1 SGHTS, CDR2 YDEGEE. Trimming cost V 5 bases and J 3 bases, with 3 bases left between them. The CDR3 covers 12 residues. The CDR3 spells CASSYGANVLTF. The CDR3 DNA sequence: TGTGCCAGCAGTTATGGGGCCAACGTCCTGACTTTC.

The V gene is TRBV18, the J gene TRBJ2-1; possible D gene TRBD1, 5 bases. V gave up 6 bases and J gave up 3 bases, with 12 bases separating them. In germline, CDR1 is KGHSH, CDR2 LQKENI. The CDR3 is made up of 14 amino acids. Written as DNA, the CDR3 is TGTGCCAGCTCTCGGACACTGGACTACAATGAGCAGTTCTTC. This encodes CASSRTLDYNEQFF.

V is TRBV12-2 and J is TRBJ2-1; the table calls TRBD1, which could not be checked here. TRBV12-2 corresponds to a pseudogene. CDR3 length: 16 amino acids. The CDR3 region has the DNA TGTGCAAGTCGCTTAGCTGCAGGGCGGAGAGGCAATGAGCAGTTCTTC. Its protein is CASRLAAGRRGNEQFF.

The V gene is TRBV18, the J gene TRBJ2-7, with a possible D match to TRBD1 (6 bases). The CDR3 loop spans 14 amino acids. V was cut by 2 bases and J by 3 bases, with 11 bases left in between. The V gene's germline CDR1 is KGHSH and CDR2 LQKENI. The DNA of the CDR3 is TGTGCCAGCTCACCAACGGACAGAGTCTACGAGCAGTACTTC. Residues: CASSPTDRVYEQYF.

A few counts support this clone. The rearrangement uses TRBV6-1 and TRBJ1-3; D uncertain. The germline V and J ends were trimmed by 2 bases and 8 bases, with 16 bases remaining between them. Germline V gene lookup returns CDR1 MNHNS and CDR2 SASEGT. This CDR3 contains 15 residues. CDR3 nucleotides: TGTGCCAGCAGTGAATCGGCGGGCCTGGGAGACACCATATATTTT. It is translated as CASSESAGLGDTIYF.

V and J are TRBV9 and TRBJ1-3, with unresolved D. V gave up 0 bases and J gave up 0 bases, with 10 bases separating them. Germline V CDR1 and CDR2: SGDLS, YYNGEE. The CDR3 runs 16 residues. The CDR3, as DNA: TGTGCCAGCAGCGTAGCAGTCAGCAACTCTGGAAACACCATATATTTT. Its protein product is CASSVAVSNSGNTIYF. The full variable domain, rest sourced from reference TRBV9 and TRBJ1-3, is DSGVTQTPKHLITATGQRVTLRCSPRSGDLSVYWYQQSLDQGLQFLIQYYNGEERAKGNILERFSAQQFPDLHSELNLSSLELGDSALYFCASSVAVSNSGNTIYFGEGSWLTVV.

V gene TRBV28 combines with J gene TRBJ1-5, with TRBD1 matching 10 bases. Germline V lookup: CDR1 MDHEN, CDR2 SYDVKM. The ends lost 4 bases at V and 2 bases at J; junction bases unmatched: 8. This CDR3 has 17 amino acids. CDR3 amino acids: CASSYKQGQGRNQPQHF. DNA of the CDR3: TGTGCCAGCAGTTATAAGCAGGGACAGGGGCGCAATCAGCCCCAGCATTTT.

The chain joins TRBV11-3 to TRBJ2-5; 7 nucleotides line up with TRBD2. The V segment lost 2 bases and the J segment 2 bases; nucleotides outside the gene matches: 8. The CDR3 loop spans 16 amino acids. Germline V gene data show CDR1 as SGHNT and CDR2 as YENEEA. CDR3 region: CASSLSSGGPQETQYF. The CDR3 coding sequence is TGTGCCAGCAGCTTATCCTCGGGGGGACCTCAAGAGACCCAGTACTTC.

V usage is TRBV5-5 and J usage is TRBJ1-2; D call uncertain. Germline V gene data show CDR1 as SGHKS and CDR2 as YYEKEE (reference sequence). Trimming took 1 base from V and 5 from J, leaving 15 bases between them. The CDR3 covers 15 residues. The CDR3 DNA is TGTGCCAGCAGCTTGTCTGGACCGGCTCTTTATGGCTACACCTTC. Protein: CASSLSGPALYGYTF.

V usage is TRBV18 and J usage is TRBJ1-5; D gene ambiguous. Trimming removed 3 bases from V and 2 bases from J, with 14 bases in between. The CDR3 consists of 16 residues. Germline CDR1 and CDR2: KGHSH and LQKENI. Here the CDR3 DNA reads TGTGCCAGCTCACCGCAAAAAAATATTTGCAATCAGCCCCAGCATTTT. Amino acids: CASSPQKNICNQPQHF. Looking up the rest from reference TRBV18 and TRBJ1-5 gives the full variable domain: NAGVMQNPRHLVRRRGQEARLRCSPMKGHSHVYWYRQLPEEGLKFMVYLQKENIIDESGMPKERFSAEFPKEGPSILRIQQVVRGDSAAYFCASSPQKNICNQPQHFGDGTRLSIL.

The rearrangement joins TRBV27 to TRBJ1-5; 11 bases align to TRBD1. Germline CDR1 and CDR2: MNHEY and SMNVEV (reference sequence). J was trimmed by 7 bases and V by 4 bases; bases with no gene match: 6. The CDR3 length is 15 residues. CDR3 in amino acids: CASSYGQGAGQPQHF. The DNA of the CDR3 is TGTGCCAGCAGTTACGGACAGGGGGCAGGGCAGCCCCAGCATTTT.

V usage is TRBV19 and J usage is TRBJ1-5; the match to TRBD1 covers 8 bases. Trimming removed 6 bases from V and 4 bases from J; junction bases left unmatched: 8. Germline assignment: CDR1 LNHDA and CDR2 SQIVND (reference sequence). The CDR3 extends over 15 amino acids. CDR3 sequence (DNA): TGTGCCAGTAGCCTAGGACAGGGCGTGAATCAGCCCCAGCATTTT. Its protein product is CASSLGQGVNQPQHF.

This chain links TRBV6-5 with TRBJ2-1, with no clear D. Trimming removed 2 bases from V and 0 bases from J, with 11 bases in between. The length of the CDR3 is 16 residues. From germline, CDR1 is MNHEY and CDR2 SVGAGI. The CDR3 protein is CASSYAQDGSYNEQFF. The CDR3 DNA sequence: TGTGCCAGCAGTTACGCCCAGGATGGCTCCTACAATGAGCAGTTCTTC.

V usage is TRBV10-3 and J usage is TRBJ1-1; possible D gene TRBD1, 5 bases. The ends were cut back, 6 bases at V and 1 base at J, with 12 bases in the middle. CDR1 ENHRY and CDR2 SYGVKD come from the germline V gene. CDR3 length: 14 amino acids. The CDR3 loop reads CAIRGDRSNTEAFF. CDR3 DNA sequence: TGTGCCATCAGGGGGGACCGCTCGAACACTGAAGCTTTCTTT.

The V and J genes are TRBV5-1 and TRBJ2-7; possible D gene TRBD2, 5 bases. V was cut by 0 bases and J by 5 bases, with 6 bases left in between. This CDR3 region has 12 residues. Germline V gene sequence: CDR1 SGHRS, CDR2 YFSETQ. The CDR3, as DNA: TGCGCCAGCAGCTTGGCCGGGGACGAGCAGTACTTC. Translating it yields CASSLAGDEQYF.

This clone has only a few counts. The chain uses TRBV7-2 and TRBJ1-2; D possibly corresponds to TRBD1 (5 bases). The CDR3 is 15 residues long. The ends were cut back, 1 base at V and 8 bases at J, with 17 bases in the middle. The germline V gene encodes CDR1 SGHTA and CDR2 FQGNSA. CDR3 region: CASSLGAGTAAGYTF. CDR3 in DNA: TGTGCCAGCAGCTTAGGAGCGGGGACCGCGGCAGGCTACACCTTC.

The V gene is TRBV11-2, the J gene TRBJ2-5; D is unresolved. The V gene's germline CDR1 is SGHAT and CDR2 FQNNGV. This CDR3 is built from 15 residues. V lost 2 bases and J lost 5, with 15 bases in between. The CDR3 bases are TGTGCCAGCAGCTTATATGCTGGGTTGGTGGAGACCCAGTACTTC. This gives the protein CASSLYAGLVETQYF.

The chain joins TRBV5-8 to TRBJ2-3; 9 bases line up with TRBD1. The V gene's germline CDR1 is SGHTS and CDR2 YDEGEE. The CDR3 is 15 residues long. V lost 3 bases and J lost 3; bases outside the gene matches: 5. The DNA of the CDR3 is TGTGCCAGCAGCTACAGGGGGCGCCGGACAGATACGCAGTATTTT. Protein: CASSYRGRRTDTQYF.

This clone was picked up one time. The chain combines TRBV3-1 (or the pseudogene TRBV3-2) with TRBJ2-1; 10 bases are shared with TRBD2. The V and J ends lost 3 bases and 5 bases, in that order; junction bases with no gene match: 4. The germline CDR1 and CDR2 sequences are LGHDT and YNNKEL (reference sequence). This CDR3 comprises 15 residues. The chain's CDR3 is CASSHRTSGNNEQFF. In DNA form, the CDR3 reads TGTGCCAGCAGCCATCGGACTAGCGGAAACAATGAGCAGTTCTTC.